A single sample is the source of the 26 T cell receptor beta chains below, sequenced in a study of blood T cell repertoires in COVID-19. The data were produced by immunoSEQ multiplex PCR, yet TCRdb's version contains in-frame clones alone and is incomplete. In the table there are over 85,000 clones, roughly 90% of which are singletons. Specimen: peripheral blood. These receptors all stem from a man aged 60 to 69 with acute or convalescent COVID-19.

J is TRBJ2-7 and V is TRBV6-5; D gene unclear. Trimming pared 5 bases from V and 5 bases from J, leaving 16 bases between. The CDR3 extends over 14 amino acids. Per the germline V gene, CDR1 is MNHEY and CDR2 is SVGAGI. The CDR3, as DNA: TGTGCCAGCAGTCGAACTACCGCGGTGAACGAGCAGTACTTC. It encodes CASSRTTAVNEQYF.

This chain connects TRBV6-6 to TRBJ1-1; 7 bases fit TRBD1. CDR1 is MNHNY, CDR2 SVGAGI, per germline (reference sequence). Germline trimming cut 5 bases from V and 2 bases from J; bases unmatched to any gene: 5. The CDR3 loop spans 14 amino acids. The CDR3 spells CASSIQGRNTEAFF. In DNA, the CDR3 is TGTGCCAGCAGTATACAGGGGCGAAACACTGAAGCTTTCTTT.

The gene calls are TRBV6-4 and TRBJ2-1, with TRBD2 matching 10 bases. The CDR3 has 19 residues. Trimming at V came to 4 bases and at J to 0 bases, leaving 12 bases not matched to a gene. Per the germline V gene, CDR1 is MRHNA and CDR2 is SNTAGT. CDR3 in DNA: TGTGCCAGCAGTGCGTCTCCGGGACTAGCGACAAGCTCCTACAATGAGCAGTTCTTC. Encoded protein: CASSASPGLATSSYNEQFF.

The CDR3 bases are TGTGCCAGCAGCGAGGCCCCCGAACAGGGGACCAATGGCTACACCTTC. The encoded protein is CASSEAPEQGTNGYTF. V and J are TRBV9 and TRBJ1-2, with 7 bases lining up with TRBD1. The V gene's germline CDR1 is SGDLS and CDR2 YYNGEE. The CDR3 consists of 16 residues. The V segment lost 3 bases and the J segment 6 bases; nucleotides outside the gene matches: 14.

This chain connects TRBV7-8 to TRBJ2-3, with D perhaps TRBD2 (5 bases). This CDR3 contains 15 residues. Germline loops: CDR1 SGHVS, CDR2 FQNEAQ. The V gene lost 3 bases and the J gene lost 1 base, with 11 bases spanning the gap. The CDR3 reads CASSLSSRGTDTQYF. The CDR3 nucleotides read TGTGCCAGCAGCTTGAGCTCGAGGGGCACAGATACGCAGTATTTT.

This clone was observed once. The same CDR3 arises from other DNA sequences in this sample as well. This CDR3 reads CASSPATGDQPQHF. DNA of the CDR3: TGTGCCAGCTCACCTGCGACAGGGGATCAGCCCCAGCATTTT. The chain is built from TRBV18 and TRBJ1-5; 8 nucleotides line up with TRBD1. CDR1 KGHSH and CDR2 LQKENI come from the germline V gene. This CDR3 has 14 amino acids. Trimming at V came to 3 bases and at J to 5 bases, leaving 3 bases not matched to a gene.

The chain uses TRBV5-4 and TRBJ2-1, with D hard to call. Germline V gene data show CDR1 as SGHNT and CDR2 as YYREEE (reference sequence). The CDR3 has 14 amino acids. Trimming took 3 bases from V and 6 from J, leaving 13 bases between them. Written as DNA, the CDR3 is TGTGCCAGCAGCTCGCCTGGCAGTCTCAATGAGCAGTTCTTC. This codes for CASSSPGSLNEQFF.

The chain carries TRBV2 and TRBJ1-6; TRBD1 is a possible D gene (5 bases). V was cut by 1 base and J by 0 bases, with 13 bases left in between. This CDR3 comprises 18 residues. The germline gives CDR1 SNHLY, CDR2 FYNNEI. CDR3 amino acids: CASSEESGKISYNSPLHF. In nucleotides, the CDR3 is TGTGCCAGCAGTGAAGAGTCAGGGAAAATCTCCTATAATTCACCCCTCCACTTT.

The CDR3 sequence is CASSQDFGRAADTQYF. DNA of the CDR3: TGCGCCAGCAGCCAAGATTTTGGCAGGGCGGCAGATACGCAGTATTTT. This sequence joins TRBV4-3 and TRBJ2-3; D is possibly TRBD1 (5 bases). The CDR3 covers 16 residues. The germline V and J ends were trimmed by 0 bases and 4 bases, with 14 bases remaining between them. The V gene's germline CDR1 is LGHNA and CDR2 YSLEER.

V and J are TRBV6-2 or TRBV6-3 and TRBJ2-7; 10 nucleotides align to TRBD1. Germline V gene lookup returns CDR1 MNHEY and CDR2 SVGEGT. Trimming cost V 2 bases and J 2 bases; bases outside gene matches: 12. This CDR3 has 18 residues. As DNA, the CDR3 is TGTGCCAGCAGTTACCTAAGGGACAGGGGAGGTCAAGCCTACGAGCAGTACTTC. Its translation: CASSYLRDRGGQAYEQYF.

The genes are TRBV12-5 and TRBJ1-5; 10 bases line up with TRBD1. The CDR3 spans 18 residues. Per the germline V gene, CDR1 is LGHNT and CDR2 is FRNRAP. V was pared by 2 bases and J by 0 bases, with 7 bases of the junction left unmatched. CDR3 sequence: CASGLSGQGLISNQPQHF. Written as DNA, the CDR3 is TGTGCTAGTGGTTTGTCGGGACAGGGGCTCATTAGCAATCAGCCCCAGCATTTT.

This chain links TRBV11-2 with TRBJ1-2, with 8 bases matching TRBD1. V lost 7 bases and J lost 4; bases outside the gene matches: 8. Germline CDR1 and CDR2: SGHAT and FQNNGV. CDR3 length equals 14 residues. The CDR3 here is CASTSGGPSYGYTF. CDR3 bases: TGTGCCAGCACCTCAGGGGGCCCAAGCTATGGCTACACCTTC.

The CDR3 DNA follows: TGCGCCAGCAGCTTGTTGGAGGGGGCCTTTCGGGGCTACACCTTC. Its protein product is CASSLLEGAFRGYTF. The chain employs TRBV5-1 and TRBJ1-2; 7 nucleotides align to TRBD1. This CDR3 has 15 amino acids. The V gene end was trimmed by 1 base and the J gene end by 8 bases; junction bases not matched to a gene: 11. Germline CDR1 SGHRS, CDR2 YFSETQ.

The V and J genes are TRBV30 and TRBJ1-2; 10 bases line up with TRBD1. With V trimmed by 3 bases and J by 7 bases, 20 bases remained unmatched. From germline, CDR1 is GTSNPN and CDR2 SVGIG (reference sequence). The CDR3 spans 18 residues. For the CDR3, the DNA is TGTGCCTGGAGGAGCACCCCGGGACAGGGGTTACCCTTTGTTGGCTACACCTTC. This encodes CAWRSTPGQGLPFVGYTF.

The chain uses TRBV5-1 and TRBJ1-2; D call uncertain. The CDR3 consists of 15 residues. Germline CDR1 reads SGHRS; CDR2 reads YFSETQ. V shed 1 base and J shed 2 bases, with 12 bases lying between them. CDR3 amino acids: CASSLSGEGNYGYTF. CDR3 nucleotide sequence: TGCGCCAGCAGCTTGTCCGGGGAAGGGAACTATGGCTACACCTTC.

V gene TRBV7-2 combines with J gene TRBJ2-1; D is perhaps TRBD2 (6 bases). The CDR3 spans 15 residues. Germline V gene data show CDR1 as SGHTA and CDR2 as FQGNSA. Trimming cost V 5 bases and J 0 bases, with 11 bases left between them. CDR3 DNA: TGTGCCAGCAGCCTGGGGACTTTCTCCTACAATGAGCAGTTCTTC. Protein: CASSLGTFSYNEQFF. Looking up the rest from reference TRBV7-2 and TRBJ2-1 gives the full variable domain: GAGVSQSPSNKVTEKGKDVELRCDPISGHTALYWYRQSLGQGLEFLIYFQGNSAPDKSGLPSDRFSAERTGGSVSTLTIQRTQQEDSAVYLCASSLGTFSYNEQFFGPGTRLTVL.

This clone was counted once. This rearrangement joins TRBV10-1 to TRBJ2-2; no reliable D call. CDR3 length equals 13 residues. Germline CDR1 and CDR2: WNHNN and SYGVQD (reference sequence). V shed 2 bases and J shed 6 bases, with 7 bases lying between them. The CDR3 spells CASSEGPSGELFF. CDR3 nucleotides: TGCGCCAGCAGTGAGGGCCCTTCCGGGGAGCTGTTTTTT.

This chain links TRBV12-5 with TRBJ1-2; tentative D call: TRBD1 (6 bases). Germline V lookup: CDR1 LGHNT, CDR2 FRNRAP. Between the trimmed V and J ends, which lost 1 base and 6 bases, there was a span of 15 bases. The CDR3 contains 15 residues. The CDR3 coding sequence is TGTGCTAGTGGTTTGGCCCCCGGGACAAACCATGGCTACACCTTC. Encoded protein: CASGLAPGTNHGYTF. The full variable domain, with the rest looked up from reference TRBV12-5 and TRBJ1-2, is DARVTQTPRHKVTEMGQEVTMRCQPILGHNTVFWYRQTMMQGLELLAYFRNRAPLDDSGMPKDRFSAEMPDATLATLKIQPSEPRDSAVYFCASGLAPGTNHGYTFGSGTRLTVV.

This clone appeared a single time. This rearrangement joins TRBV29-1 to TRBJ1-2; D possibly corresponds to TRBD1 (6 bases). This CDR3 has 11 amino acids. Germline CDR1 and CDR2: SQVTM and ANQGSEA. Trimming left V 3 bases short and J 6 bases short, with 8 bases between. For the CDR3, the DNA is TGCAGCGTTGACAAGGGGGATGGCTACACCTTC. Its translation: CSVDKGDGYTF.

The V gene is TRBV5-1, the J gene TRBJ2-1; maybe TRBD2 (5 bases). Trimming stripped 1 base from V and 2 bases from J, with 10 bases between. CDR1 and CDR2 (germline): SGHRS, YFSETQ. The CDR3 is made up of 15 amino acids. CDR3 DNA: TGCGCCAGCAGCTTGACCGGGATGACCTACAATGAGCAGTTCTTC. Translating it yields CASSLTGMTYNEQFF. Full variable domain (outside the CDR3, taken from reference TRBV5-1 and TRBJ2-1): KAGVTQTPRYLIKTRGQQVTLSCSPISGHRSVSWYQQTPGQGLQFLFEYFSETQRNKGNFPGRFSGRQFSNSRSEMNVSTLELGDSALYLCASSLTGMTYNEQFFGPGTRLTVL.

The chain uses TRBV6-5 and TRBJ2-1, with 8 bases aligning to TRBD1. CDR3 length: 11 amino acids. Per the germline V gene, CDR1 is MNHEY and CDR2 is SVGAGI. With 5 bases clipped from V and 15 bases from J, the junction kept 6 bases outside the gene matches. The CDR3 DNA reads as TGTGCCAGCAGTAGACAGGGGCCCGTGTTCTTC. It yields the protein CASSRQGPVFF.

The V and J genes are TRBV2 and TRBJ2-7; 14 bases align to TRBD2. The germline CDR1 and CDR2 sequences are SNHLY and FYNNEI. This CDR3 is 15 amino acids long. The V and J ends lost 10 bases and 4 bases, in that order; junction bases with no gene match: 9. CDR3 bases: TGTGCCACCGCGGGGACTAGCGGGAGATTTTACGAGCAGTACTTC. Translation gives CATAGTSGRFYEQYF.

The chain links TRBV30 to TRBJ2-1; no reliable D call. This CDR3 region has 14 residues. Trimming cost V 5 bases and J 0 bases, with 11 bases left between them. In germline, CDR1 is GTSNPN, CDR2 SVGIG (reference sequence). The CDR3 DNA reads as TGTGCCTGGGGAGAGGAGTTCTCCTACAATGAGCAGTTCTTC. Translating gives CAWGEEFSYNEQFF.

The J gene is TRBJ1-2, the V gene TRBV18; a possible D gene is TRBD1 (5 bases). Trimming pared 1 base from V and 4 bases from J, leaving 13 bases between. Germline assignment: CDR1 KGHSH and CDR2 LQKENI. The CDR3 loop spans 15 amino acids. CDR3 DNA: TGTGCCAGCTCACCACTAAAACAGGCGAGCTATGGCTACACCTTC. It is translated as CASSPLKQASYGYTF.

The chain couples TRBV10-1 to TRBJ2-3, with 8 bases identical to TRBD2. Unmatched junction bases numbered 2, after V lost 4 bases and J lost 2 bases. CDR3 length: 14 amino acids. Germline V gives CDR1 WNHNN, CDR2 SYGVQD (reference sequence). The CDR3 loop is CASSGLALTDTQYF. The CDR3 coding sequence is TGCGCCAGCAGTGGACTAGCGCTCACAGATACGCAGTATTTT.

With regard to this clone: At one end the junction does not follow the germline gene, possibly because of a read error. V and J are TRBV12-3 or TRBV12-4 and TRBJ2-7; perhaps TRBD2 as D (5 bases). This CDR3 spans 12 amino acids. CDR3 DNA: TGTGCCAGCAGTCTAGCCGGGTACGAGCAGTACTTC. Protein product: CASSLAGYEQYF.